The rows below give T cell receptor beta chains drawn from one sample of a study of cytomegalovirus exposure and HLA in healthy donors. Here immunoSEQ multiplex PCR was the method, and the copy in TCRdb shows in-frame clones only, minus some. The sample has 150,000 to 200,000 clones, roughly 60% seen once. The sequencing sample was made of PBMCs. The receptors come from a man aged 35 to 55 in good health and CMV-seronegative. Both conserved end residues are part of each CDR3. D genes are given only for firm matches. Expanded clones are given a class, and other clones once, few, many or no size at all.

j_gene: TRBJ1-6
v_gene: TRBV11-2
abundance: NA
d_gene: NA
CDR3aa: CASSLQGSSYNSPLHF
CDR3nt: TGTGCCAGCAGCTTACAGGGGAGCTCCTATAATTCACCCCTCCACTTT

j_gene: TRBJ2-1
v_gene: TRBV5-1
abundance: once
d_gene: TRBD1
CDR3aa: CARSAQGLGEQFF
CDR3nt: TGCGCCCGCTCCGCACAGGGGTTGGGTGAGCAGTTCTTC

j_gene: TRBJ2-5
v_gene: TRBV15
abundance: once
d_gene: NA
CDR3aa: CATTHRSQETQYF
CDR3nt: TGTGCCACCACCCACAGGTCCCAAGAGACCCAGTACTTC

j_gene: TRBJ2-2
v_gene: TRBV27
abundance: NA
d_gene: TRBD2
CDR3aa: CASTRTRTGTGELFF
CDR3nt: TGTGCCAGCACCCGGACTAGAACGGGAACCGGGGAGCTGTTTTTT

j_gene: TRBJ2-1
v_gene: TRBV2
abundance: few
d_gene: TRBD2
CDR3aa: CASSGGLAARWQFF
CDR3nt: TGTGCCAGCAGCGGAGGGCTAGCGGCCAGGTGGCAGTTCTTC

j_gene: TRBJ2-5
v_gene: TRBV5-1
abundance: NA
d_gene: TRBD2
CDR3aa: CASSFGTSGSETQYF
CDR3nt: TGCGCCAGCAGCTTTGGGACTAGCGGGAGTGAGACCCAGTACTTC

j_gene: TRBJ1-1
v_gene: TRBV5-5
abundance: NA
d_gene: NA
CDR3aa: CASSLIAGLNTEAFF
CDR3nt: TGTGCCAGCAGCTTGATAGCAGGGTTGAACACTGAAGCTTTCTTT

j_gene: TRBJ2-7
v_gene: TRBV5-8
abundance: NA
d_gene: TRBD2
CDR3aa: CASSKTSVYEQYF
CDR3nt: TGTGCCAGCAGCAAAACTAGCGTCTACGAGCAGTACTTC

j_gene: TRBJ2-7
v_gene: TRBV19
abundance: NA
d_gene: TRBD2
CDR3aa: CASSTLAGQLPYEQYF
CDR3nt: TGTGCCAGTAGTACCTTAGCGGGCCAACTCCCCTACGAGCAGTACTTC

j_gene: TRBJ1-1
v_gene: TRBV7-2
abundance: once
d_gene: NA
CDR3aa: CASSLNRGGDTEAFF
CDR3nt: TGTGCCAGCAGCTTAAATCGGGGGGGGGACACTGAAGCTTTCTTT

j_gene: TRBJ2-4
v_gene: TRBV7-2
abundance: NA
d_gene: TRBD1
CDR3aa: CASSLGGTGKNIQYF
CDR3nt: TGTGCCAGCAGCTTAGGTGGGACAGGGAAAAACATTCAGTACTTC

j_gene: TRBJ2-7
v_gene: TRBV7-2
abundance: NA
d_gene: TRBD2
CDR3aa: CASSLVASGIDEQYF
CDR3nt: TGTGCCAGCAGCTTAGTGGCTAGCGGGATCGACGAGCAGTACTTC

j_gene: TRBJ1-6
v_gene: TRBV5-6
abundance: NA
d_gene: TRBD1
CDR3aa: CASSLGSRTGKSSPLHF
CDR3nt: TGTGCCAGCAGCTTGGGTTCACGGACAGGGAAGAGTTCACCCCTCCACTTT

j_gene: TRBJ1-5
v_gene: TRBV5-1
abundance: NA
d_gene: NA
CDR3aa: CASSKSGDQPQHF
CDR3nt: TGCGCCAGCAGCAAATCAGGGGATCAGCCCCAGCATTTT

j_gene: TRBJ2-5
v_gene: TRBV18
abundance: NA
d_gene: NA
CDR3aa: CASSPLDTTRETQYF
CDR3nt: TGTGCCAGCTCACCCTTAGACACCACCAGGGAGACCCAGTACTTC

j_gene: TRBJ2-2
v_gene: TRBV29-1
abundance: few
d_gene: NA
CDR3aa: CSVAIGLNTGELFF
CDR3nt: TGCAGCGTTGCGATCGGACTTAACACCGGGGAGCTGTTTTTT

j_gene: TRBJ1-1
v_gene: TRBV5-1
abundance: NA
d_gene: NA
CDR3aa: CASRFSGDTEAFF
CDR3nt: TGCGCCAGCAGGTTTTCAGGGGACACTGAAGCTTTCTTT

j_gene: TRBJ1-2
v_gene: TRBV30
abundance: NA
d_gene: TRBD1
CDR3aa: CAWGTGGDYGYTF
CDR3nt: TGTGCCTGGGGAACAGGGGGCGACTATGGCTACACCTTC

j_gene: TRBJ2-7
v_gene: TRBV10-3
abundance: NA
d_gene: TRBD2
CDR3aa: CAISPKLAGSNEQYF
CDR3nt: TGTGCCATCAGTCCTAAACTAGCGGGGAGCAACGAGCAGTACTTC

j_gene: TRBJ2-7
v_gene: TRBV6-6
abundance: NA
d_gene: TRBD2
CDR3aa: CASSYLGGSGGEQYF
CDR3nt: TGTGCCAGCAGTTACTTGGGCGGGAGTGGAGGGGAGCAGTACTTC

j_gene: TRBJ1-1
v_gene: TRBV30
abundance: NA
d_gene: TRBD1
CDR3aa: CAWSANRGPNTEAFF
CDR3nt: TGTGCCTGGAGTGCAAACAGGGGGCCGAACACTGAAGCTTTCTTT

j_gene: TRBJ1-5
v_gene: TRBV6-5
abundance: NA
d_gene: NA
CDR3aa: CATQDNRFDQPQHF
CDR3nt: TGTGCCACCCAGGACAACAGGTTCGATCAGCCCCAGCATTTT

j_gene: TRBJ1-4
v_gene: TRBV7-2
abundance: NA
d_gene: NA
CDR3aa: CASSAYRSEKLFF
CDR3nt: TGTGCCAGCAGCGCCTACAGGAGTGAAAAACTGTTTTTT

j_gene: TRBJ1-5
v_gene: TRBV19
abundance: NA
d_gene: TRBD1
CDR3aa: CAGGPQGDQPQHF
CDR3nt: TGTGCCGGCGGACCACAGGGGGATCAGCCCCAGCATTTT

j_gene: TRBJ2-7
v_gene: TRBV7-8
abundance: NA
d_gene: TRBD2
CDR3aa: CASRRTSGRGSSYEQYF
CDR3nt: TGTGCCAGCAGGAGGACTAGCGGGAGGGGATCCAGCTACGAGCAGTACTTC

j_gene: TRBJ2-4
v_gene: TRBV9
abundance: NA
d_gene: TRBD1
CDR3aa: CASSIRQGGTKNIQYF
CDR3nt: TGTGCCAGCAGCATCCGACAGGGGGGGACCAAAAACATTCAGTACTTC

j_gene: TRBJ1-2
v_gene: TRBV19
abundance: NA
d_gene: TRBD1
CDR3aa: CASSPGQYYGYTF
CDR3nt: TGTGCCAGTTCCCCGGGACAGTACTATGGCTACACCTTC

j_gene: TRBJ2-5
v_gene: TRBV29-1
abundance: NA
d_gene: TRBD1
CDR3aa: CSVDRVQETQYF
CDR3nt: TGCAGCGTAGACAGGGTCCAAGAGACCCAGTACTTC

j_gene: TRBJ1-1
v_gene: TRBV6-5
abundance: NA
d_gene: NA
CDR3aa: CASSRDGNTEAFF
CDR3nt: TGTGCCAGCAGCCGCGATGGGAACACTGAAGCTTTCTTT

j_gene: TRBJ2-3
v_gene: TRBV30
abundance: few
d_gene: NA
CDR3aa: CAWTTGDTQYF
CDR3nt: TGTGCCTGGACAACGGGGGATACGCAGTATTTT

j_gene: TRBJ2-3
v_gene: TRBV7-3
abundance: NA
d_gene: NA
CDR3aa: CASSLSSGSEGTDTQYF
CDR3nt: TGTGCCAGCAGCTTAAGTAGCGGCTCCGAGGGCACAGATACGCAGTATTTT

j_gene: TRBJ1-2
v_gene: TRBV14
abundance: once
d_gene: TRBD1
CDR3aa: CASSPLPPGQGFGGYTF
CDR3nt: TGTGCCAGCAGCCCCCTACCTCCGGGACAGGGTTTCGGTGGCTACACCTTC

j_gene: TRBJ1-3
v_gene: TRBV19
abundance: NA
d_gene: NA
CDR3aa: CASSSVAWSGNTIYF
CDR3nt: TGTGCCAGTAGTAGCGTGGCGTGGAGTGGAAACACCATATATTTT

j_gene: TRBJ2-3
v_gene: TRBV9
abundance: NA
d_gene: NA
CDR3aa: CASSGYDTQYF
CDR3nt: TGTGCCAGCAGCGGCTACGATACGCAGTATTTT

j_gene: TRBJ1-5
v_gene: TRBV5-5
abundance: NA
d_gene: NA
CDR3aa: CASSGGGRNQPQHF
CDR3nt: TGTGCCAGCAGCGGCGGGGGTCGCAATCAGCCCCAGCATTTT

j_gene: TRBJ2-1
v_gene: TRBV11-2
abundance: NA
d_gene: NA
CDR3aa: CASSLAVLDNEQFF
CDR3nt: TGTGCCAGCAGCTTAGCTGTTCTTGACAATGAGCAGTTCTTC

j_gene: TRBJ1-1
v_gene: TRBV5-1
abundance: few
d_gene: NA
CDR3aa: CASSHSLENTEAFF
CDR3nt: TGCGCCAGCAGCCACTCTCTAGAGAACACTGAAGCTTTCTTT

j_gene: TRBJ2-5
v_gene: TRBV9
abundance: NA
d_gene: NA
CDR3aa: CASSVGGSRETQYF
CDR3nt: TGTGCCAGCAGCGTAGGAGGTAGTAGGGAGACCCAGTACTTC

j_gene: TRBJ1-4
v_gene: TRBV30
abundance: NA
d_gene: NA
CDR3aa: CAWSRGYNEKLFF
CDR3nt: TGTGCCTGGAGTCGGGGGTATAATGAAAAACTGTTTTTT

j_gene: TRBJ2-7
v_gene: TRBV5-1
abundance: few
d_gene: TRBD1
CDR3aa: CASSQRASTGVNEQYF
CDR3nt: TGCGCCAGCAGTCAAAGGGCGAGTACAGGGGTCAACGAGCAGTACTTC

j_gene: TRBJ2-7
v_gene: TRBV5-6
abundance: NA
d_gene: TRBD1
CDR3aa: CASSGGQGSYEQYF
CDR3nt: TGTGCCAGCAGCGGTGGACAGGGTTCCTACGAGCAGTACTTC

j_gene: TRBJ1-2
v_gene: TRBV15
abundance: NA
d_gene: NA
CDR3aa: CATSSGREFHEYGYTF
CDR3nt: TGTGCCACCAGCAGCGGACGGGAGTTTCATGAGTATGGCTACACCTTC

j_gene: TRBJ1-1
v_gene: TRBV6-5
abundance: NA
d_gene: NA
CDR3aa: CASIRGGVNTEAFF
CDR3nt: TGTGCCAGCATACGGGGGGGGGTGAACACTGAAGCTTTCTTT

j_gene: TRBJ2-5
v_gene: TRBV5-1
abundance: few
d_gene: NA
CDR3aa: CASSLIQETQYF
CDR3nt: TGCGCCAGCAGCCTTATCCAAGAGACCCAGTACTTC

j_gene: TRBJ1-2
v_gene: TRBV7-9
abundance: few
d_gene: TRBD1
CDR3aa: CASSPRDRGSKGYTF
CDR3nt: TGTGCCAGCAGCCCACGGGACAGGGGGAGTAAGGGCTACACCTTC

j_gene: TRBJ1-2
v_gene: TRBV5-1
abundance: NA
d_gene: TRBD1
CDR3aa: CASSLDRGGYTF
CDR3nt: TGCGCCAGCAGCCTGGACAGGGGTGGCTACACCTTC

j_gene: TRBJ2-5
v_gene: TRBV7-9
abundance: NA
d_gene: NA
CDR3aa: CASSLIGGGVETQYF
CDR3nt: TGTGCCAGCAGCTTGATCGGCGGGGGCGTAGAGACCCAGTACTTC

j_gene: TRBJ2-1
v_gene: TRBV5-4
abundance: NA
d_gene: NA
CDR3aa: CASSLGLGMSEQFF
CDR3nt: TGTGCCAGCAGTTTGGGTCTAGGAATGAGTGAGCAGTTCTTC

j_gene: TRBJ2-7
v_gene: TRBV6-5
abundance: NA
d_gene: NA
CDR3aa: CASRNKAYEQYF
CDR3nt: TGTGCCAGCAGAAACAAAGCCTACGAGCAGTACTTC

j_gene: TRBJ1-5
v_gene: TRBV7-2
abundance: few
d_gene: TRBD1
CDR3aa: CASSKGQGAVNQPQHF
CDR3nt: TGTGCCAGCAGCAAAGGACAGGGGGCTGTCAATCAGCCCCAGCATTTT

j_gene: TRBJ2-3
v_gene: TRBV5-4
abundance: once
d_gene: NA
CDR3aa: CASSSRSGTDTQYF
CDR3nt: TGTGCCAGCAGCTCCCGGTCGGGAACAGATACGCAGTATTTT

j_gene: TRBJ1-5
v_gene: TRBV18
abundance: NA
d_gene: TRBD1
CDR3aa: CASSPNGFTGESQPQHF
CDR3nt: TGTGCCAGCTCACCAAACGGATTCACAGGGGAGAGTCAGCCCCAGCATTTT

j_gene: TRBJ2-7
v_gene: TRBV4-1
abundance: NA
d_gene: TRBD1
CDR3aa: CASSLRTGTEQYF
CDR3nt: TGCGCCAGCAGCCTTCGGACAGGGACCGAGCAGTACTTC

j_gene: TRBJ2-7
v_gene: TRBV5-1
abundance: NA
d_gene: TRBD1
CDR3aa: CASTPRGRNEQYF
CDR3nt: TGCGCCAGCACCCCCAGGGGGCGAAACGAGCAGTACTTC

j_gene: TRBJ1-1
v_gene: TRBV6-1
abundance: once
d_gene: NA
CDR3aa: CASSEGSVPHRGAFF
CDR3nt: TGTGCCAGCAGTGAAGGGTCCGTCCCTCACCGGGGAGCTTTCTTT

j_gene: TRBJ2-5
v_gene: TRBV7-2
abundance: NA
d_gene: TRBD2
CDR3aa: CASSLARGGGETQYF
CDR3nt: TGTGCCAGCAGCTTAGCGCGGGGGGGAGGGGAGACCCAGTACTTC

j_gene: TRBJ2-4
v_gene: TRBV29-1
abundance: NA
d_gene: NA
CDR3aa: CSVARAGENIQYF
CDR3nt: TGCAGCGTCGCACGGGCTGGGGAGAACATTCAGTACTTC

j_gene: TRBJ1-1
v_gene: TRBV18
abundance: NA
d_gene: NA
CDR3aa: CASSPRGKVLNTEAFF
CDR3nt: TGTGCCAGCTCACCACGAGGAAAAGTCTTGAACACTGAAGCTTTCTTT

j_gene: TRBJ2-7
v_gene: TRBV5-4
abundance: NA
d_gene: TRBD1
CDR3aa: CASSRQGWTYEQYF
CDR3nt: TGTGCCAGCAGCCGACAGGGTTGGACCTACGAGCAGTACTTC

j_gene: TRBJ2-3
v_gene: TRBV15
abundance: NA
d_gene: NA
CDR3aa: CATSRDRLGSTDTQYF
CDR3nt: TGTGCCACCAGCAGAGATAGGCTAGGAAGCACAGATACGCAGTATTTT